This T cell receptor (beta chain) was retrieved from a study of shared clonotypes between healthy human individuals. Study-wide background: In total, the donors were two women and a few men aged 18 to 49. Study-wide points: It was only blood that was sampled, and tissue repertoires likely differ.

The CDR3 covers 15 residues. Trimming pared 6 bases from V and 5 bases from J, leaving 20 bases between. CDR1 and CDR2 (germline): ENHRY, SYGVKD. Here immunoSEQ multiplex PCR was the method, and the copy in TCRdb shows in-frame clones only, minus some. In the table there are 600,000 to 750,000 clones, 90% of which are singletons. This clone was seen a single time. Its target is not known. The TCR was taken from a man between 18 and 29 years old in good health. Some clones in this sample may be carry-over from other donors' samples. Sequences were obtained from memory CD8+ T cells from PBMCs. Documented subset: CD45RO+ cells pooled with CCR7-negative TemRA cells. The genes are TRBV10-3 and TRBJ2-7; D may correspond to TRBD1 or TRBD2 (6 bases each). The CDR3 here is CAISLTGALGDEQYF. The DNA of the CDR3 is TGTGCCATCAGCCTAACGGGGGCGCTTGGGGACGAGCAGTACTTC.